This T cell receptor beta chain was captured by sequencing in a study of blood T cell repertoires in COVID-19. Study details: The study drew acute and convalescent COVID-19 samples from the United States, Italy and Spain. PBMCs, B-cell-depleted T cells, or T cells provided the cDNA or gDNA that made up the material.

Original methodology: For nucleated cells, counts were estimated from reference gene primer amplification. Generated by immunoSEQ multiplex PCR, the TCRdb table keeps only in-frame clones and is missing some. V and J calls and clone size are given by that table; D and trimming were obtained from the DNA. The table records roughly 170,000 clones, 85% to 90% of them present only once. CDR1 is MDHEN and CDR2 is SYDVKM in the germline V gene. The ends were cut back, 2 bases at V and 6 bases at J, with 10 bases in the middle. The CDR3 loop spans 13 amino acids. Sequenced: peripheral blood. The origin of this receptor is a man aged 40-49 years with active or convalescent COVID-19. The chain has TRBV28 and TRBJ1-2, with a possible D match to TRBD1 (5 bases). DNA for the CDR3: TGTGCCAGCAGTTTAAAGACAGTTCATGGCTACACCTTC. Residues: CASSLKTVHGYTF.